Given below is one T cell receptor (beta chain) in context. Its specificity is unknown. The data derive from a study of cytomegalovirus exposure and HLA in healthy donors. Study-level points and caveats: Later work showed greater clonal expansion in HLA-associated TCR beta chains than in equally common others. Using the classifier, cytomegalovirus status was reportedly diagnosed with high specificity and sensitivity.

The PCR had 60 Vbeta and 13 Jbeta primers. Produced via immunoSEQ multiplex PCR; TCRdb's table is partial and in-frame only. The profile shows about 210,000 clones, about 83% of them singletons. Germline CDR1 MDHEN, CDR2 SYDVKM. This CDR3 spans 13 amino acids. V was clipped by 4 bases and J by 2 bases, with 8 bases between them. Sequenced input: PBMCs. The origin of this receptor is a woman aged 45-65 years in good health and CMV-seropositive. The V and J genes are TRBV28 and TRBJ1-2; D is possibly TRBD1 (6 bases). CDR3 in amino acids: CASSSTGNYGYTF. The CDR3, as DNA: TGTGCCAGCAGTTCTACAGGGAACTATGGCTACACCTTC.